The TCR beta chain under discussion was sequenced for a study of T cell changes during pregnancy in multiple sclerosis (dated by TCRdb to the late 2010s). Looking at the study overall: The study examined how the T cell repertoire changed over the course of pregnancy in women with multiple sclerosis.

V gives up 6 bases and J gives up 4 bases, and the segment between their germline ends measures 12 bases. CDR3 length: 13 amino acids, cysteine to phenylalanine. Kept here is only the CDR3 DNA, which spans 39 bases and is read in frame from base 1. Sequences SNHLY (CDR1) and FYNNEI (CDR2) are obtained from the germline V gene. Details on this clone: No antigen is known for it. Nothing much larger sits one base from this clone, and base qualities are not available.

The library was prepared using the immunoSEQ multiplex PCR assay. The table was pulled from immuneACCESS by TCRdb, which kept in-frame rearrangements only. Such tables lose some clones; where checked, under half of the loss comes from unresolved V genes, and the rest has no known cause. This sample has 70,000 to 95,000 clones in its table, and approximately 95% of those were observed once. Approximately 4.7% of the sample goes to the ten largest clones. This specimen was peripheral blood, taken in the first trimester of pregnancy. The chain links TRBV2 with TRBJ1-1, with an unclear D gene assignment. The receptor was isolated from a female donor with multiple sclerosis, enrolled in a pregnancy study. CDR3 reads: CASRELTVTEAFF. Here is the DNA: TGTGCCAGCAGGGAACTCACAGTCACTGAAGCTTTCTTT.